A single sample is the source of the 24 T cell receptor beta chains below, sequenced in a study of tumor and adjacent non-tumor tissue in lung cancer. No cell sorting was done before RNA was extracted from the tissue. Distant lung tissue was collected more than 3 cm away from the tumor edge. TCRbeta libraries were built with three rounds of nested PCR, modified from ARM-PCR. Using its own MiXCR run on the multiplex PCR reads, TCRdb lists one record per CDR3 protein. The sample has some 100,000 distinct CDR3 sequences, about 62% seen once. What was sequenced was distant non-tumor lung tissue. The receptor source for this set is a man aged 25 to 40 with non-small cell lung cancer.

V usage is TRBV11-2 and J usage is TRBJ1-6, with unresolved D. Germline CDR1 reads SGHAT; CDR2 reads FQNNGV. The CDR3 runs 14 residues. CDR3 sequence reads: CASGANIGNSPLHF. As DNA, the CDR3 is TGTGCTAGCGGAGCCAACATCGGGAATTCACCCCTCCACTTT.

This clonotype was counted between two and nine times. The CDR3 DNA reads TGCAGTGCCACGCAGGGTTCGGGGACCCAGTACTTC. It translates to CSATQGSGTQYF. V and J are TRBV20-1 and TRBJ2-5, with TRBD1 as a possible D gene (5 bases). V gave up 6 bases and J gave up 7 bases, with 15 bases separating them. The germline V gene encodes CDR1 DFQATT and CDR2 SNEGSKA (reference sequence). The CDR3 sequence is 12 residues long.

About this clonotype itself: Mismatch with germline at one junction end may stem from a read error. The V call is TRBV28, the J call TRBJ2-7; 8 bases match TRBD2. The CDR3 spans 15 residues. The germline gives CDR1 MDHEN, CDR2 SYDVKM. CDR3 nucleotides: TGTGCCAGCACCCCAGCGGGAGACCACTCCTACGAGCATTACTTC. Amino acid sequence: CASTPAGDHSYEHYF.

This clonotype was detected many times. The chain links TRBV5-6 to TRBJ2-1; tentative D call: TRBD2 (6 bases). Deletions cut 3 bases from V and 9 bases from J, with 13 bases between. The germline V gene encodes CDR1 SGHDT and CDR2 YYEEEE. The CDR3 consists of 13 residues. In DNA, the CDR3 is TGTGCCAGCAGCTCAAGACTAGACGGTGAGCAGTTCTTC. This gives the protein CASSSRLDGEQFF.

This clonotype was recorded a few times. A much larger clone sits a single nucleotide away, making a read error possible. This chain joins TRBV12-3 or TRBV12-4 and TRBJ2-3; 9 bases fit TRBD1. This CDR3 contains 15 residues. The CDR3 coding sequence is TGTGCCAGCAGTACTACAGGGGGCGCGACAGATGCGCAGTATTTT. Protein product: CASSTTGGATDAQYF.

Ten or more counts support this clonotype. The chain uses TRBV6-1 and TRBJ1-5; 9 bases align to TRBD1. CDR1 is MNHNS and CDR2 is SASEGT in the germline V gene. The CDR3 covers 14 residues. With 6 bases clipped from V and 7 bases from J, the junction kept 7 bases outside the gene matches. This CDR3 is CASRTGGVGQPQHF. The DNA of the CDR3 is TGTGCCAGCAGGACAGGGGGTGTAGGGCAGCCCCAGCATTTT.

The CDR3 loop is CASSQPGTGMGTQYF. Written as DNA, the CDR3 is TGTGCCAGCAGCCAACCTGGGACGGGCATGGGTACGCAGTATTTT. V is TRBV14 and J is TRBJ2-3, with D perhaps given as TRBD1 or TRBD2 (5 bases each). Trimming shortened V by 2 bases and J by 8 bases, and 17 bases separated the two germline ends. The CDR3 loop spans 15 amino acids. The V gene's germline CDR1 is SGHDN and CDR2 FVKESK.

In regard to this clonotype: Possible read error: a much larger clone is one base away. The V call is TRBV6-5, the J call TRBJ1-4; no firm D call. Germline CDR1 is MNHEY and CDR2 is SVGAGI. This CDR3 comprises 16 residues. The CDR3 region is CASSYKGAGAREKPFF. CDR3 nucleotide sequence: TGTGCCAGCAGTTACAAAGGTGCAGGAGCGCGGGAAAAACCGTTTTTT.

The chain links TRBV5-1 to TRBJ2-1; TRBD1 might be the D (5 bases). Gene TRBJ2-7 matches the end of the DNA better, so the J call may be wrong. This CDR3 spans 12 amino acids. Per the germline V gene, CDR1 is SGHRS and CDR2 is YFSETQ. The chain's CDR3 is CASSSWTNEQYF. For the CDR3, the DNA is TGCGCCAGCAGCAGCTGGACAAATGAGCAGTACTTC.

On this clonotype: A single base separates this from a much larger clone, so it may be a read error. CDR3 DNA sequence: TGTGCCAGCAGTCCCCTGGGACTAGCCCCCGAGCAGTACTTC. Its protein is CASSPLGLAPEQYF. The rearrangement uses TRBV28 and TRBJ2-7, with 9 nucleotides matching TRBD2. J was trimmed by 6 bases and V by 5 bases; bases with no gene match: 8. This CDR3 comprises 14 residues. The germline V gene has CDR1 MDHEN and CDR2 SYDVKM.

This clonotype has more than one count but fewer than ten. A single base separates this from a much larger clone, so it may be a read error. V usage is TRBV5-6 and J usage is TRBJ2-6; D gene unclear. Per the germline V gene, CDR1 is SGHDT and CDR2 is YYEEEE. The CDR3 loop spans 15 amino acids. The ends were cut back, 7 bases at V and 0 bases at J, with 11 bases in the middle. CDR3 amino acids: CASALESSGANVLTF. The DNA for the CDR3 is TGTGCCAGCGCCCTGGAGAGCTCTGGGGCCAACGTCCTGACTTTC.

Notes on this clonotype: At one boundary the junction diverges from the germline segment, which might be a read error. The V call is TRBV5-6, the J call TRBJ2-1, with 14 bases matching TRBD2. Looked up from germline, CDR1 is SGHDT and CDR2 is YYEEEE. The CDR3 totals 19 residues. Here the CDR3 reads CASSSLPGLAGETYDEQFF. CDR3 nucleotides: TGTGCCAGCAGCAGCTTACCGGGACTAGCGGGAGAGACCTACGATGAGCAGTTCTTC.

This chain connects TRBV12-3 or TRBV12-4 to TRBJ1-2, with a possible D match to TRBD1 (5 bases). The CDR3 contains 13 residues. The ends were cut back, 4 bases at V and 12 bases at J, with 18 bases in the middle. DNA for the CDR3: TGTGCCAGCAGTTCGTACAGGCGGTTAGGCCACACCTTC. Amino acids: CASSSYRRLGHTF.

Comments on this clonotype: The germline gene is not matched at one end of the junction; a read error may be the cause. V usage is TRBV11-3 and J usage is TRBJ2-5; the D is unclear. This CDR3 is 20 amino acids long. Germline lookup yields CDR1 SGHNT and CDR2 YENEEA. As DNA, the CDR3 is TGTGCCAGCAGTTTATTCCCCAGGCTCAGTCGGGCAACAAGAGAAGAGACCCAATACTTC. Translation gives CASSLFPRLSRATREETQYF.

The rearrangement joins TRBV6-6 to TRBJ2-7; TRBD1 might be the D (5 bases). The length of the CDR3 is 15 residues. Germline loops: CDR1 MNHNY, CDR2 SVGAGI (reference sequence). Here the CDR3 reads CASCYSWQGAYEQYF. In DNA form, the CDR3 reads TGTGCTAGCTGTTACTCTTGGCAGGGCGCCTACGAGCAGTACTTC.

To note about this clonotype: This likely comes from a read error, as the CDR3 has no conserved phenylalanine or tryptophan at its end. The chain is built from TRBV6-4 and TRBJ1-2; 7 positions agree with TRBD1. The germline V gene has CDR1 MRHNA and CDR2 SNTAGT. V lost 6 bases to trimming and J lost 5 bases; unmatched junction nucleotides: 6. The CDR3 contains 13 residues. The CDR3 sequence is CASSDRVAYGYTS. As DNA, the CDR3 is TGTGCCAGCAGCGACAGGGTTGCGTATGGCTACACCTCC.

With regard to this clonotype: A much larger clonotype is one base distant, so this may be a read error. The gene calls are TRBV20-1 and TRBJ2-3, with a weak D call TRBD2 (6 bases). Trimming cost V 7 bases and J 4 bases, with 27 bases left between them. The CDR3 spans 17 residues. Germline-derived CDR1 and CDR2 are DFQATT and SNEGSKA (reference sequence). The CDR3 loop is CSVWRVRGAARADTQYF. The CDR3 bases are TGCAGTGTTTGGAGGGTCCGGGGCGCTGCGCGGGCAGATACGCAGTATTTT.

Concerning this clonotype itself: Here the CDR3 omits its conserved ending phenylalanine or tryptophan, so a read error is the likely source. It is unclear where the CDR3 begins or ends on the DNA, so no DNA is shown, and the CDR3 is as TCRdb lists it. V is TRBV20-1 and J is TRBJ2-3. The CDR3 length equals 10 residues, ends included. Germline CDR1 reads DFQATT; CDR2 reads SNEGSKA (reference sequence). The CDR3 is CSVISDTLYL.

As regards this clonotype: The junction departs from germline at one end; a sequencing error may be responsible. J is TRBJ2-7 and V is TRBV6-6; the D gene is possibly TRBD2 (6 bases). Germline loops: CDR1 MNHNY, CDR2 SVGAGI (reference sequence). The CDR3 sequence is 12 residues long. For the CDR3, the DNA is TGTGCCAGCCAGGAGAGGAGGGAGGAGCAGAACTTC. Protein product: CASQERREEQNF.

Details on this clonotype: The junction departs from germline at one end; a sequencing error may be responsible. The DNA of the CDR3 is TGCCCCAGCAGACTTGGGGGGGCTAGCACCGGGGAGCTGTTTTTT. As protein: CPSRLGGASTGELFF. This chain joins TRBV12-3 or TRBV12-4 and TRBJ2-2; D possibly corresponds to TRBD2 (7 bases). The CDR3 spans 15 residues.

This clonotype was seen many times. The genes are TRBV12-3 or TRBV12-4 and TRBJ2-5; 7 bases fit TRBD1. After removal of 3 bases from V and 5 bases from J, the junction contained 0 bases not matched to a gene. The CDR3 has 12 residues. As DNA, the CDR3 is TGTGCCAGCAGTTTCAGGGGGGAGACCCAGTACTTC. It specifies CASSFRGETQYF.

This clonotype was counted many times. V and J are TRBV20-1 and TRBJ1-5; D not resolved. The length of the CDR3 is 13 residues. CDR1 is DFQATT and CDR2 is SNEGSKA in the germline V gene (reference sequence). V was trimmed by 1 base and J by 0 bases, leaving 4 bases between them. CDR3 amino acids: CSARAVSNQPQHF. In DNA form, the CDR3 reads TGCAGTGCTAGAGCAGTTAGCAATCAGCCCCAGCATTTT.

This clonotype occurred a few times. A junction end diverges from the germline sequence, so it may reflect a read error. The gene calls are TRBV24-1 and TRBJ1-5, with unresolved D. This CDR3 contains 13 residues. The V gene's germline CDR1 is KGHDR and CDR2 SFDVKD. The CDR3 nucleotides read TGTGCCACCAGTGAGAGGGCCGGTCAGCTCCAGCATTTT. It is translated as CATSERAGQLQHF.

This clonotype was observed many times. A read error may account for a junction end that differs from germline. The chain uses TRBV4-1 and TRBJ2-3; D is unclear. There are 16 residues in the CDR3. Germline CDR1 and CDR2: MGHRA and YSYEKL. As DNA, the CDR3 is TGCGCCAGCAGCCCATGGTGGAACGGGCGCACAGATATGCAGTATTTT. This translates into CASSPWWNGRTDMQYF.